This TCR beta chain emerged from a study of control samples from healthy donors and cancer patients (TCRdb year 2020). A distance of 11 bases separates the germline ends of V and J, which lose 0 bases and 0 bases respectively. CDR1 and CDR2 were assigned from the germline V gene (reference sequence) as SEHNR and FQNEAQ. The CDR3, cysteine through phenylalanine, is 16 amino acids long. The CDR3 DNA has 48 bases and is translated from base 1. The library was generated by the immunoSEQ multiplex PCR assay. TCRdb took over this immuneACCESS table, retaining in-frame rearrangements with V and J assigned. Such tables are incomplete; in checked studies, under half of the missing clones stem from an unresolved V gene, and the remainder is unexplained. Across this sample there are tens of thousands of clones, with 80% to 90% seen only once. The ten largest clones add up to 1.9% of the sample. A remark on this clone: The clone's antigen remains unknown. Per-base quality was not reported, and no clone a single base away is much larger than it.

The sequence links TRBV7-9 to TRBJ1-1; the D region possibly corresponds to TRBD1 (6 bases align). The clonotype originates from a woman in her fifties or sixties with head and neck cancer. Sequenced: PBMCs. In nucleotide form, the sequence is TGTGCCAGCAGCTTAGCTTTCGGACAGCTGAACACTGAAGCTTTCTTT. Its amino acids are CASSLAFGQLNTEAFF.